This TCR beta chain derives from a study of CD8 T cells in ankylosing spondylitis. CDR3 length equals 18 residues. The germline V gene encodes CDR1 SGHRS and CDR2 YFSETQ. Unmatched junction bases numbered 10, after V lost 2 bases and J lost 0 bases. This clonotype turned up a few times. TCRdb recomputed calls from the 5' RACE reads with MiXCR, one row per CDR3 protein. The data show nearly 350,000 distinct CDR3 sequences, 14% to 15% seen once. The source material was blood, either unsorted or a sorted T cell fraction (not recorded which). This clonotype originated in a male donor with ankylosing spondylitis or in good health (not recorded which). This chain links TRBV5-1 with TRBJ2-3; 9 bases are a match to TRBD2. For the CDR3, the DNA is TGCGCCAGCAGCTTAAGTAGCGGGGGCGTTCGGAGCACAGATACGCAGTATTTT. Its translation is CASSLSSGGVRSTDTQYF.